A selection of T cell receptor beta chains follows, all from one sample in a study of blood T cell repertoires in COVID-19. The method was immunoSEQ multiplex PCR; TCRdb's version includes in-frame clones alone and lacks a portion of them. The data contain about 210,000 clones, roughly four fifths of them singletons. Material for sequencing was peripheral blood. Source of these receptors: a woman aged 40 to 50 with active or convalescent COVID-19. Each CDR3 is given without its conserved first and last residue.

j_gene | v_gene | CDR3aa
TRBJ1-3 | TRBV7-2 | ASRSGGFGNTIY
TRBJ2-7 | TRBV30 | AWSLDRGIYEQY
TRBJ2-3 | TRBV27 | ASSFRGPPDTQY
TRBJ1-5 | TRBV7-9 | ASSSYSGQADNQPQH
TRBJ1-2 | TRBV6-2/TRBV6-3 | ASSYWTGPNYGYT
TRBJ2-2 | TRBV5-1 | ATSRGEGDTGELF
TRBJ2-7 | TRBV3-1/TRBV3-2 | ASSRTSGREEQY
TRBJ2-7 | TRBV5-1 | ASSFDRGGDEQY
TRBJ2-2 | TRBV5-1 | ASSLLRGENTGELF
TRBJ1-2 | TRBV6-5 | ASSQVAGGYT
TRBJ2-5 | TRBV27 | ASSSLSFRAPLGQETQY
TRBJ1-5 | TRBV30 | AWSGQSYHQPQH
TRBJ2-7 | TRBV2 | ASGTALSYEQY
TRBJ1-5 | TRBV19 | ASSITGIGQPQH
TRBJ2-2 | TRBV3-1/TRBV3-2 | ASSHDKGAPGELF
TRBJ2-7 | TRBV11-3 | ASSLPLTGDIFYEQY
TRBJ1-6 | TRBV18 | ASSPLGDSPLH
TRBJ1-2 | TRBV7-2 | ASSLGTANYGYT
TRBJ2-1 | TRBV24-1 | ATSDLLVSTNEQF
TRBJ2-2 | TRBV4-2 | ASSQDLLYATGELF
TRBJ2-1 | TRBV19 | ASSPGDSRNEQF
TRBJ1-1 | TRBV6-5 | ASTGRYTEAF
TRBJ2-3 | TRBV5-1 | ASSLEGSLNTQY
TRBJ1-1 | TRBV10-3 | ATTMTGGKGDTEAF
TRBJ2-1 | TRBV27 | ASSTLAGTNEQF
TRBJ2-1 | TRBV4-1 | ASSQDRTSGRDDNEQF
TRBJ1-4 | TRBV2 | ASTPGLPDIQKLF
TRBJ2-1 | TRBV30 | AWGPDRDLRSYNEQF
TRBJ1-1 | TRBV6-5 | ASRPGAVNTEAF
TRBJ1-2 | TRBV7-9 | ASSLGSSGSSGYT
TRBJ2-1 | TRBV7-3 | ASSLYPGSEQF